These 18 T cell receptor beta chains came from one sample sequenced in a study of blood T cells in healthy people across ages. Through a sample-barcoded 5' primer and a J-beta primer mix, a second PCR was run for roughly 7 to 12 cycles. TCRdb itself ran the 5' RACE reads through MiXCR, one entry per CDR3 protein. The data show 600,000 to 900,000 distinct CDR3 sequences, around a quarter seen once. These data also featured in a second study, about T cells of mothers and their children.

Specimen: blood. These TCRs come from a boy between 10 and 17 years old in good health.

The sample holds a few counts of this clonotype. DNA for the CDR3: TGTGCCAGCTCACCAACTAGCGGGGAGGAAGAGACCCAGTACTTC. It is translated as CASSPTSGEEETQYF. This sequence joins TRBV18 and TRBJ2-5, with 10 bases matching TRBD2. This CDR3 has 15 residues. V lost 2 bases to trimming and J lost 3 bases; unmatched junction nucleotides: 3. CDR1 is KGHSH and CDR2 is LQKENI in the germline V gene.

The chain is built from TRBV28 and TRBJ2-1; 9 bases align to TRBD1. Germline-derived CDR1 and CDR2 are MDHEN and SYDVKM. With V trimmed by 2 bases and J by 4 bases, 6 bases remained unmatched. The CDR3 covers 16 residues. CDR3 region: CASSLTGQGTYNEQFF. In DNA form, the CDR3 reads TGTGCCAGCAGTTTAACCGGACAGGGGACGTACAATGAGCAGTTCTTC. Drawing the rest from reference TRBV28 and TRBJ2-1, the complete variable domain is DVKVTQSSRYLVKRTGEKVFLECVQDMDHENMFWYRQDPGLGLRLIYFSYDVKMKEKGDIPEGYSVSREKKERFSLILESASTNQTSMYLCASSLTGQGTYNEQFFGPGTRLTVL.

This clonotype was seen more than once but under ten times. This chain uses TRBV6-2 or TRBV6-3 with TRBJ1-2, with TRBD1 matching 7 bases. The CDR3 totals 13 residues. CDR1 is MNHEY and CDR2 is SVGEGT in the germline V gene. V lost 7 bases and J lost 4; bases outside the gene matches: 6. CDR3 in amino acids: CASTQGGLYGYTF. The DNA of the CDR3 is TGTGCCAGCACCCAGGGGGGCCTCTATGGCTACACCTTC.

The chain joins TRBV29-1 to TRBJ2-6; maybe TRBD1 (6 bases). The CDR3 consists of 16 residues. The germline V gene encodes CDR1 SQVTM and CDR2 ANQGSEA. The CDR3 sequence is CSAPGQTSSGANVLTF. The CDR3 region has the DNA TGCAGTGCTCCGGGACAAACGAGCTCTGGGGCCAACGTCCTGACTTTC.

V usage is TRBV12-3 or TRBV12-4 and J usage is TRBJ1-1; perhaps TRBD1 as D (5 bases). The CDR3 runs 14 residues. Trimming removed 6 bases at V and 5 bases at J, with 16 bases between. DNA for the CDR3: TGTGCCAGCAGCCCCGGGGAGGGGCAAACTGAAGCTTTCTTT. It yields the protein CASSPGEGQTEAFF.

In this sample, this clonotype turned up a few times. The rearrangement links TRBV7-2 to TRBJ2-5, with D maybe TRBD2 (6 bases). Germline V gene data show CDR1 as SGHTA and CDR2 as FQGNSA. This CDR3 spans 15 amino acids. V shed 3 bases and J shed 5 bases, with 16 bases lying between them. CDR3 residues: CASSLRAGSGETQYF. CDR3 DNA: TGTGCCAGCAGCTTGAGGGCGGGGTCAGGGGAGACCCAGTACTTC.

The J gene is TRBJ2-7, the V gene TRBV12-3 or TRBV12-4, with TRBD1 identical over 8 bases. The V gene end was trimmed by 7 bases and the J gene end by 3 bases; junction bases not matched to a gene: 11. This CDR3 contains 15 residues. CDR3 bases: TGTGCCAGCACCCCGGGTCCAGGGGGCCTCTACGAGCAGTACTTC. Its protein is CASTPGPGGLYEQYF.

This clonotype was found a few times. The J gene is TRBJ2-3, the V gene TRBV4-1; the match to TRBD2 covers 12 bases. V lost 2 bases to trimming and J lost 3 bases; unmatched junction nucleotides: 6. CDR1 is MGHRA and CDR2 is YSYEKL in the germline V gene. The CDR3 contains 17 residues. CDR3 in DNA: TGCGCCAGCAGCCAAACGGCTAGCGGGGGGGCTACAGATACGCAGTATTTT. Protein product: CASSQTASGGATDTQYF.

This clonotype has just a few counts. The chain carries TRBV21-1 and TRBJ1-3; the D call in the table, TRBD1, was not verified against the DNA. TRBV21-1 is recorded as a pseudogene. The CDR3 has 20 amino acids. The CDR3 spells CASSRRARGFLISSGNTIYF. CDR3 DNA sequence: TGTGCCAGCAGCAGGAGGGCCAGGGGGTTCCTTATTAGCTCTGGAAACACCATATATTTT.

The chain joins TRBV7-8 to TRBJ1-3; D is uncertain. This CDR3 region has 19 residues. Germline CDR1 reads SGHVS; CDR2 reads FQNEAQ. Trimming cost V 0 bases and J 1 base, with 19 bases left between them. CDR3 nucleotides: TGTGCCAGCAGCTTAGCGCCTCTTGTCAGCCGGAGGTCTGGAAACACCATATATTTT. This codes for CASSLAPLVSRRSGNTIYF.

The CDR3 here is CASSFWGKAWETQYF. The CDR3 DNA sequence: TGTGCCAGCAGCTTTTGGGGGAAGGCATGGGAGACCCAGTACTTC. J is TRBJ2-7 and V is TRBV7-9; possibly TRBD1 or TRBD2 for D (5 bases each). The J call may not be correct, given that the DNA end is closer to TRBJ2-5. From germline, CDR1 is SEHNR and CDR2 FQNEAQ (reference sequence). The CDR3 covers 15 residues.

This clonotype occurred a few times. The chain has TRBV6-1 and TRBJ2-3; D gene unclear. Germline-derived CDR1 and CDR2 are MNHNS and SASEGT. The CDR3 has 16 residues. V was trimmed by 3 bases and J by 1 base, leaving 14 bases between them. CDR3 sequence: CASSEDLNAGTDTQYF. The CDR3 coding sequence is TGTGCCAGCAGTGAGGACCTAAATGCGGGCACAGATACGCAGTATTTT.

This clonotype appeared a few times. This rearrangement joins TRBV6-1 to TRBJ2-5; D is uncertain. The J call is in doubt because the DNA end fits TRBJ2-1 better. Germline V gene lookup returns CDR1 MNHNS and CDR2 SASEGT. The CDR3 extends over 14 amino acids. In DNA, the CDR3 is TGTGCCAGCGGGAAGATTACCAGGTTGGGTGGGCAGTTCTTC. It encodes CASGKITRLGGQFF.

The V call is TRBV27, the J call TRBJ1-1; perhaps TRBD1 as D (6 bases). Germline-derived CDR1 and CDR2 are MNHEY and SMNVEV (reference sequence). Trimming shortened V by 1 base and J by 5 bases, and 11 bases separated the two germline ends. The CDR3 consists of 14 residues. CDR3 amino acids: CASSLYRESTEAFF. As DNA, the CDR3 is TGTGCCAGCAGTTTATACAGGGAGAGTACTGAAGCTTTCTTT.

The chain recombines TRBV5-5 with TRBJ2-7; tentative D call: TRBD2 (6 bases). The CDR3 length is 16 residues. Germline lookup yields CDR1 SGHKS and CDR2 YYEKEE (reference sequence). Trimming took off 0 bases at V and 3 bases at J, with 16 bases between the two ends. CDR3 region: CASSLVIAEPYYEQYF. The CDR3 DNA is TGTGCCAGCAGCTTGGTTATAGCGGAACCCTACTACGAGCAGTACTTC.

The chain couples TRBV28 to TRBJ1-1; D gene uncertain. The CDR3 consists of 11 residues. Germline values: CDR1 MDHEN, CDR2 SYDVKM. V dropped 2 bases and J dropped 7 bases, with 5 bases sitting between them. The CDR3: CASSLAREAFF. The CDR3, as DNA: TGTGCCAGCAGTTTAGCCCGTGAAGCTTTCTTT. Based on the CDR3 plus reference TRBV28 and TRBJ1-1, the full variable domain is DVKVTQSSRYLVKRTGEKVFLECVQDMDHENMFWYRQDPGLGLRLIYFSYDVKMKEKGDIPEGYSVSREKKERFSLILESASTNQTSMYLCASSLAREAFFGQGTRLTVV.

The chain joins TRBV5-1 to TRBJ2-2; 8 bases map to TRBD2. V lost 3 bases and J lost 4; bases outside the gene matches: 8. CDR1 and CDR2 from the germline V gene are SGHRS and YFSETQ. The CDR3 runs to 16 residues. The CDR3 DNA reads TGCGCCAGCAGCTCGGGGACTAGTAGGGGCACCGGGGAGCTGTTTTTT. Translation: CASSSGTSRGTGELFF.

Only a few counts were recorded for this clonotype. This chain links TRBV28 with TRBJ2-7; the match to TRBD2 covers 7 bases. Looked up from germline, CDR1 is MDHEN and CDR2 is SYDVKM. This CDR3 comprises 15 residues. Losses at the gene ends were 5 bases for V and 5 bases for J; bases not matched to a gene: 12. The CDR3: CASSPPRTGGNEQYF. The DNA of the CDR3 is TGTGCCAGCAGTCCGCCTCGGACGGGGGGAAACGAGCAGTACTTC.